This T cell receptor beta chain appears in the sequencing data of a study of blood T cell repertoires in COVID-19. Across the study: Italy, Spain and the United States were the sources of the convalescent and acute COVID-19 samples.

Generated by immunoSEQ multiplex PCR, the TCRdb table keeps only in-frame clones and is missing some. This sample has about 180,000 clones, with approximately 77% found just once. Trimming took 6 bases from V and 7 from J; bases not matched to a gene: 18. There are 16 residues in the CDR3. The germline V gene encodes CDR1 SGHRS and CDR2 YFSETQ. Each recovered donor of Cohort 3 presented with two negative PCRs, clearance, or symptom resolution. The sequence came from a man in his 60s who had recovered from COVID-19. Sequenced input: PBMCs or T cells enriched from blood (not recorded which). The J gene is TRBJ2-5, the V gene TRBV5-1; 7 nucleotides match TRBD2. The CDR3 region has the DNA TGCGCCAGCACCAGGGCGGCGGGGGACGGGTCAGGGACCCAGTACTTC. This translates into CASTRAAGDGSGTQYF. Together with reference TRBV5-1 and TRBJ2-5, the CDR3 gives the full variable domain: KAGVTQTPRYLIKTRGQQVTLSCSPISGHRSVSWYQQTPGQGLQFLFEYFSETQRNKGNFPGRFSGRQFSNSRSEMNVSTLELGDSALYLCASTRAAGDGSGTQYFGPGTRLLVL.